Listed below are T cell receptor beta chains from one sample, sequenced in a study of T cells after yellow fever vaccination. TCRdb processed the 5' RACE reads anew with MiXCR; each CDR3 protein has one entry. Counted here are around 590,000 distinct CDR3 sequences, over 9% occurring once; the ten biggest clones make up around 14%. This specimen was PBMCs, taken on the day of the yellow fever booster vaccination. The receptors were gathered from a man between 25 and 39 years old who received the YFV17D yellow fever vaccine. The CDR3 runs from the conserved cysteine through the conserved F or W. A D gene is named only where the DNA matches it firmly. Rows give clone size only sometimes, using once, few, many, or a class for an expanded clone.

D	size	V	J	CDR3	DNA
-	-	TRBV7-3	TRBJ2-5	CASSAAGYGSETQYF	TGTGCCAGCAGCGCCGCCGGCTACGGGTCGGAGACCCAGTACTTC
-	few	TRBV27	TRBJ2-6	CASSFKAHNPPSGANVLTF	TGTGCCAGCAGTTTTAAAGCACACAATCCACCCTCTGGGGCCAACGTCCTGACTTTC
TRBD2	-	TRBV4-3	TRBJ2-3	CASSLWTSGGSTDTQYF	TGCGCCAGCAGCCTCTGGACTAGCGGGGGGAGCACAGATACGCAGTATTTT
-	-	TRBV10-3	TRBJ1-5	CASWDNNQPQHF	TGTGCCAGTTGGGACAACAATCAGCCCCAGCATTTT
TRBD2	few	TRBV6-2/TRBV6-3	TRBJ2-1	CASSSTGGLGQFF	TGTGCCAGCAGTTCAACGGGGGGGCTGGGGCAGTTCTTC
-	few	TRBV7-2	TRBJ2-1	CASSLYRVHNEQFF	TGTGCCAGCAGCTTATACAGGGTTCACAATGAGCAGTTCTTC
-	few	TRBV6-5	TRBJ2-5	CASSYQEVGAQYF	TGTGCCAGCAGTTACCAGGAGGTGGGGGCCCAGTACTTC
TRBD2	few	TRBV6-1	TRBJ2-7	CASSPEREGLYEQYF	TGTGCCAGCAGCCCAGAGCGGGAGGGCCTCTACGAGCAGTACTTC
-	few	TRBV7-9	TRBJ2-7	CASSVAGAVDRSF	TGTGCCAGCAGCGTCGCCGGGGCCGTAGACCGTAGCTTC
-	many	TRBV5-8	TRBJ2-6	CASSLGLRGANVLTF	TGTGCCAGCAGCCTGGGCCTTCGGGGGGCCAACGTCCTGACTTTC
-	-	TRBV10-2	TRBJ2-2	CASSESRREGTGELFF	TGCGCCAGCAGTGAGTCGCGACGTGAGGGCACCGGGGAGCTGTTTTTT
-	few	TRBV5-1	TRBJ2-2	CASSSGTPAGELFF	TGCGCCAGCAGCTCCGGGACCCCAGCCGGGGAGCTGTTTTTT
TRBD1	-	TRBV28	TRBJ1-6	CASRQKGAERSPLHF	TGTGCCAGCAGACAAAAGGGGGCTGAGAGATCACCCCTCCACTTT
TRBD2	-	TRBV25-1	TRBJ2-1	CATGPSGPYSYNEQFF	TGTGCCACCGGGCCTAGCGGACCTTACTCCTACAATGAGCAGTTCTTC
TRBD2	few	TRBV18	TRBJ2-1	CASSPPGGTIYNEQFF	TGTGCCAGCTCACCACCCGGCGGGACTATCTACAATGAGCAGTTCTTC
TRBD1	few	TRBV7-2	TRBJ1-2	CASSALGTGPTYTF	TGTGCCAGCAGCGCCCTTGGGACAGGCCCAACCTACACCTTC
-	-	TRBV6-2/TRBV6-3	TRBJ1-1	CASSYGSWDTEAFF	TGTGCCAGCAGTTACGGGAGTTGGGACACTGAAGCTTTCTTT
-	-	TRBV29-1	TRBJ1-5	CSVGGERGGASNQPQHF	TGCAGCGTTGGGGGGGAAAGAGGGGGAGCGAGCAATCAGCCCCAGCATTTT
TRBD1	few	TRBV24-1	TRBJ2-3	CATSEAGTDTDTQYF	TGTGCCACCAGTGAAGCCGGGACAGACACAGATACGCAGTATTTT
-	many	TRBV20-1	TRBJ2-5	CSARDIRSPLQETQYF	TGCAGTGCTAGAGATATTAGATCTCCTCTCCAAGAGACCCAGTACTTC
-	-	TRBV12-3/TRBV12-4	TRBJ2-3	CASSPGVSRDTQYF	TGTGCCAGCAGCCCGGGAGTGTCAAGAGATACGCAGTATTTT
-	-	TRBV20-1	TRBJ2-3	CSATRGGSSDTQYF	TGCAGTGCTACTAGGGGGGGGTCGTCAGATACGCAGTATTTT
TRBD1	-	TRBV29-1	TRBJ2-7	CSVEDLRQGVNEQYF	TGCAGCGTTGAAGATCTACGGCAGGGGGTAAACGAGCAGTACTTC
-	few	TRBV6-2/TRBV6-3	TRBJ2-2	CASSYRGPRGGTGELFF	TGTGCCAGCAGTTACCGTGGGCCCCGGGGAGGCACCGGGGAGCTGTTTTTT
-	few	TRBV28	TRBJ2-1	CASSLLDSTGYNEQFF	TGTGCCAGCAGTTTGTTGGACAGCACCGGGTACAATGAGCAGTTCTTC
-	-	TRBV12-3/TRBV12-4	TRBJ2-2	CASTWTVNTGELFF	TGTGCCAGCACCTGGACGGTGAACACCGGGGAGCTGTTTTTT
TRBD1	few	TRBV7-2	TRBJ1-5	CASSGQGINQPQHF	TGTGCCAGCAGCGGACAGGGGATCAATCAGCCCCAGCATTTT
-	-	TRBV12-3/TRBV12-4	TRBJ1-3	CASSPGALGGNTIYF	TGTGCCAGCAGCCCCGGGGCCCTGGGTGGAAACACCATATATTTT
-	-	TRBV5-6	TRBJ2-7	CASSLRAGLYEQYF	TGTGCCAGCAGCTTGAGGGCAGGGCTTTACGAGCAGTACTTC
TRBD1	-	TRBV24-1	TRBJ2-1	CATSGGGMGDEQFF	TGTGCCACCAGTGGAGGGGGCATGGGGGATGAGCAGTTCTTC
-	-	TRBV6-2/TRBV6-3	TRBJ1-1	CASSFLGGAEAFF	TGTGCCAGCAGTTTCCTAGGAGGCGCTGAAGCTTTCTTT
-	-	TRBV2	TRBJ2-1	CASKGSNEQFF	TGTGCCAGCAAAGGGTCGAATGAGCAGTTCTTC
TRBD2	many	TRBV20-1	TRBJ2-1	CSARGTSGLGEQFF	TGCAGTGCTAGAGGGACTAGCGGGCTAGGTGAGCAGTTCTTC
TRBD2	few	TRBV4-3	TRBJ2-2	CASSRTSGSGTGELFF	TGCGCCAGCAGCCGGACTAGCGGGAGTGGCACCGGGGAGCTGTTTTTT
TRBD1	few	TRBV4-3	TRBJ1-6	CASSQRQGPLHF	TGCGCCAGCAGCCAGAGACAGGGACCCCTCCACTTT
-	few	TRBV24-1	TRBJ2-1	CATSDFGTYNEQFF	TGTGCCACCAGTGATTTCGGGACTTATAATGAGCAGTTCTTC
TRBD2	-	TRBV5-4	TRBJ2-7	CASSFRTSEQYF	TGTGCCAGCAGCTTTCGGACTAGCGAGCAGTACTTC
TRBD1	few	TRBV20-1	TRBJ1-2	CSAREQGGYGYTF	TGCAGTGCTAGGGAACAGGGGGGTTATGGCTACACCTTC
TRBD1	-	TRBV4-3	TRBJ1-3	CASSQLGQGGDTIYF	TGCGCCAGCAGCCAGCTGGGACAGGGGGGAGACACCATATATTTT
TRBD2	-	TRBV20-1	TRBJ2-3	CSAPRAGVEVTQYF	TGCAGTGCCCCCCGGGCGGGAGTGGAAGTTACGCAGTATTTT